The source of this TCR beta chain is a study of blood T cells in healthy people across ages. Details on this clonotype: Its cognate antigen is unknown.

A J-beta primer mix and a sample-barcoded 5' primer were used in a second PCR of about 7 to 12 cycles. TCRdb re-analysed the 5' RACE reads in MiXCR, keeping a single row per CDR3 protein. There are about 900,000 distinct CDR3 sequences in the sample; 45% to 50% occur only once, and about an eighth lies in the top ten. The study's findings and limits: Older age coincided with a roughly linear decline in TCR beta diversity per million T cells.

Losses at the gene ends were 6 bases for V and 3 bases for J; bases not matched to a gene: 8. CDR3 length: 14 residues. From germline, CDR1 is DFQATT and CDR2 SNEGSKA (reference sequence). The source material was blood. This rearrangement joins TRBV20-1 to TRBJ1-5, with TRBD1 matching 7 bases. The receptor was isolated from a young man in good health. The chain's CDR3 is CSAQGVGYNQPQHF. As DNA, the CDR3 is TGCAGTGCGCAGGGGGTAGGGTACAATCAGCCCCAGCATTTT.